This T cell receptor (beta chain) was sequenced for a study of Ad26.COV2.S vaccination and SARS-CoV-2 variants. Assay: immunoSEQ multiplex PCR; the TCRdb copy retains only in-frame clones and omits some. This table has about 400,000 clones, roughly 85% appearing once. CDR3 size: 15 residues. The V gene's germline CDR1 is SGDLS and CDR2 YYNGEE. Trimming left V 0 bases short and J 5 bases short, with 12 bases between. The sample's treatment: approximately 18 received Ad26.COV2.S at low or high dose, single or two shots; roughly five received placebo; per-sample allocation not given. Following the first vaccine or placebo injection, samples were taken on day 63.

The receptor was derived from a person aged 18-60 years who received the Ad26.COV2.S COVID-19 vaccine or a placebo. The chain links TRBV9 to TRBJ1-3, with D maybe TRBD1 (6 bases). The sample was peripheral blood, taken in a trial of Ad26.COV2.S vaccine versus placebo. Written as DNA, the CDR3 is TGTGCCAGCAGCGTAGGAGGGGGAATACGAAACACCATATATTTT. It yields the protein CASSVGGGIRNTIYF.